This entry lists 20 T cell receptor beta chains sequenced from one sample in a study of cytomegalovirus exposure and HLA in healthy donors. The PCR was carried out with 60 Vbeta primers and 13 Jbeta primers. Measured with immunoSEQ multiplex PCR; TCRdb has only the in-frame clones, and not every one. The repertoire holds around 110,000 clones, with around 85% as singletons. The sample was PBMCs. These TCRs come from a man aged 55 to 70 in good health and CMV-seronegative.

The rearrangement links TRBV7-2 to TRBJ1-5; 7 bases map to TRBD1. This CDR3 region has 17 residues. Germline CDR1 and CDR2: SGHTA and FQGNSA. Germline trimming cut 5 bases from V and 1 base from J; bases unmatched to any gene: 11. The CDR3 loop is CASSPRPGGVSNQPQHF. Written as DNA, the CDR3 is TGTGCCAGCAGCCCGAGGCCAGGGGGAGTCAGCAATCAGCCCCAGCATTTT.

V usage is TRBV5-1 and J usage is TRBJ1-3, with D maybe TRBD1 (5 bases). This CDR3 is 14 amino acids long. V was pared by 4 bases and J by 0 bases, with 8 bases between. Germline V gene data show CDR1 as SGHRS and CDR2 as YFSETQ. DNA for the CDR3: TGCGCCAGCAGCGACGACAGCTCTGGAAACACCATATATTTT. Translation: CASSDDSSGNTIYF. Together with reference TRBV5-1 and TRBJ1-3, the CDR3 gives the full variable domain: KAGVTQTPRYLIKTRGQQVTLSCSPISGHRSVSWYQQTPGQGLQFLFEYFSETQRNKGNFPGRFSGRQFSNSRSEMNVSTLELGDSALYLCASSDDSSGNTIYFGEGSWLTVV.

The chain is built from TRBV29-1 and TRBJ1-3; 9 bases align to TRBD1. Germline CDR1 SQVTM, CDR2 ANQGSEA. This CDR3 region has 14 residues. V shed 7 bases and J 1 base; nucleotides not matched to a gene: 5. CDR3: CSGGTGQSGNTIYF. The DNA of the CDR3 is TGCAGCGGGGGGACAGGGCAATCTGGAAACACCATATATTTT.

V and J are TRBV4-3 and TRBJ2-1; 7 bases are shared with TRBD1. The CDR3 covers 15 residues. The germline V gene encodes CDR1 LGHNA and CDR2 YSLEER. The V gene end was trimmed by 1 base and the J gene end by 3 bases; junction bases not matched to a gene: 3. CDR3 coding DNA: TGCGCCAGCAGCCAAGGAAGGGACAGCTACAATGAGCAGTTCTTC. It encodes CASSQGRDSYNEQFF.

The chain joins TRBV5-6 to TRBJ2-3; maybe TRBD1 (5 bases). This CDR3 contains 12 residues. V was shortened by 1 base and J by 7 bases, with 7 bases between the two germline ends. Per germline, CDR1 SGHDT and CDR2 YYEEEE. CDR3 in DNA: TGTGCCAGCAGCTTGAGGACAAATACGCAGTATTTT. Its protein product is CASSLRTNTQYF.

This chain connects TRBV6-6 to TRBJ1-4, with TRBD1 matching 8 bases. This CDR3 region has 14 residues. V lost 8 bases, J lost 7 bases, and 9 bases stayed unmatched. CDR1 MNHNY and CDR2 SVGAGI come from the germline V gene (reference sequence). The CDR3 sequence is CASQMDRVFEKLFF. CDR3 DNA sequence: TGTGCCAGCCAAATGGACAGGGTTTTTGAAAAACTGTTTTTT.

This clone turned up a few times. The chain employs TRBV27 and TRBJ1-1; TRBD1 matches 7 bases. Germline lookup yields CDR1 MNHEY and CDR2 SMNVEV (reference sequence). Trimming took 4 bases from V and 5 from J; bases not matched to a gene: 7. The CDR3 has 14 amino acids. CDR3 nucleotide sequence: TGTGCCAGCAGTTCATTTACAGGGGCGACTGAAGCTTTCTTT. Translation: CASSSFTGATEAFF.

V gene TRBV30 combines with J gene TRBJ1-5; D is unclear. Between the trimmed V and J ends, which lost 4 bases and 7 bases, there was a span of 14 bases. Germline-derived CDR1 and CDR2 are GTSNPN and SVGIG (reference sequence). The CDR3 loop spans 13 amino acids. The CDR3 here is CAWTLAGDQPQHF. The CDR3 nucleotides are TGTGCCTGGACCCTGGCCGGAGACCAGCCCCAGCATTTT.

The CDR3 loop is CASSPPGVGHEQFF. The CDR3, as DNA: TGTGCCAGCAGCCCACCCGGGGTAGGACATGAGCAGTTCTTC. The chain employs TRBV5-4 and TRBJ2-1; maybe TRBD2 (5 bases). V was shortened by 4 bases and J by 8 bases, with 16 bases between the two germline ends. The CDR3 has 14 residues. Germline CDR1 SGHNT, CDR2 YYREEE (reference sequence).

The V and J genes are TRBV4-1 and TRBJ2-7, with 7 bases identical to TRBD1. Germline trimming cut 3 bases from V and 0 bases from J; bases unmatched to any gene: 5. The germline CDR1 and CDR2 sequences are MGHRA and YSYEKL. There are 15 residues in the CDR3. CDR3 nucleotides: TGCGCCAGCAGCCATCCGGGACAGCGCTCCTACGAGCAGTACTTC. Residues: CASSHPGQRSYEQYF.

The chain is built from TRBV5-6 and TRBJ1-3; maybe TRBD1 (6 bases). The CDR3 runs to 16 residues. The germline V and J ends were trimmed by 4 bases and 0 bases, with 14 bases remaining between them. Germline CDR1 SGHDT, CDR2 YYEEEE. The CDR3 DNA follows: TGTGCCAGCAGCCGTAGACAGGCCTACTCTGGAAACACCATATATTTT. Protein product: CASSRRQAYSGNTIYF.

V gene TRBV27 combines with J gene TRBJ1-2, with D perhaps TRBD1 (6 bases). Germline V CDR1 and CDR2: MNHEY, SMNVEV (reference sequence). This CDR3 comprises 13 residues. Deletions cut 8 bases from V and 7 bases from J, with 17 bases between. The DNA for the CDR3 is TGTGCCAGCCGCGAGGGGGGGGGAAGTGGCTACACCTTC. Residues: CASREGGGSGYTF.

This clone came up once. The chain recombines TRBV7-2 with TRBJ1-4; 8 nucleotides agree with TRBD1. Losses at the gene ends were 3 bases for V and 3 bases for J; bases not matched to a gene: 3. CDR1 SGHTA and CDR2 FQGNSA come from the germline V gene. The CDR3 consists of 15 residues. CDR3 in amino acids: CASSLDRASNEKLFF. The CDR3 region has the DNA TGTGCCAGCAGCTTGGACAGGGCTTCTAATGAAAAACTGTTTTTT.

CDR3 nucleotide sequence: TGCGCCAGCAGCTTGGAAGGCAGGGGGCAAGCTGGCTACACCTTC. Translating gives CASSLEGRGQAGYTF. The chain has TRBV5-1 and TRBJ1-2, with 8 bases lining up with TRBD1. The germline CDR1 and CDR2 sequences are SGHRS and YFSETQ. Germline trimming cut 0 bases from V and 7 bases from J; bases unmatched to any gene: 8. This CDR3 is built from 15 residues.

The sample holds a few counts of this clone. The rearrangement uses TRBV2 and TRBJ1-1, with 7 nucleotides matching TRBD1. This CDR3 region has 14 residues. The V and J ends lost 5 bases and 3 bases, in that order; junction bases with no gene match: 6. CDR1 is SNHLY and CDR2 is FYNNEI in the germline V gene. This CDR3 reads CASSWTGRDTEAFF. CDR3 nucleotides: TGTGCCAGCAGTTGGACAGGTCGGGACACTGAAGCTTTCTTT.

The genes are TRBV4-3 and TRBJ2-3, with 12 bases aligning to TRBD2. This CDR3 has 16 residues. With V trimmed by 1 base and J by 6 bases, 5 bases remained unmatched. Per the germline V gene, CDR1 is LGHNA and CDR2 is YSLEER. Here the CDR3 reads CASSQGASGGADTQYF. DNA of the CDR3: TGCGCCAGCAGCCAAGGGGCTAGCGGGGGGGCCGATACGCAGTATTTT.

This clone turned up a few times. The genes are TRBV2 and TRBJ2-2, with TRBD1 identical over 9 bases. Unmatched junction bases numbered 3, after V lost 7 bases and J lost 3 bases. CDR1 and CDR2 (germline): SNHLY, FYNNEI. There are 14 residues in the CDR3. CDR3 sequence reads: CASKGQGYTGELFF. CDR3 nucleotide sequence: TGTGCCAGCAAGGGACAGGGCTACACCGGGGAGCTGTTTTTT.

This rearrangement joins TRBV4-2 to TRBJ2-1; 12 bases map to TRBD2. CDR1 and CDR2 (germline): LGHNA, YNFKEQ. This CDR3 comprises 18 residues. The junction had 7 bases not matched to a gene; V was cut back by 1 base and J by 3 bases. The CDR3 coding sequence is TGTGCCAGCAGCCAAGCCCGAGGACTAGCGGGGAGCTACAATGAGCAGTTCTTC. Its translation is CASSQARGLAGSYNEQFF.

The chain uses TRBV14 and TRBJ2-1; a possible D gene is TRBD2 (6 bases). The CDR3 covers 12 residues. CDR1 and CDR2 (germline): SGHDN, FVKESK. Trimming shortened V by 6 bases and J by 12 bases, and 15 bases separated the two germline ends. DNA of the CDR3: TGTGCCAGCAGTGCGGGTCGGGGGTCGCAGTTCTTC. Residues: CASSAGRGSQFF.

The chain uses TRBV7-9 and TRBJ1-6; the match to TRBD1 covers 10 bases. Germline lookup yields CDR1 SEHNR and CDR2 FQNEAQ (reference sequence). The V gene end was trimmed by 7 bases and the J gene end by 13 bases; junction bases not matched to a gene: 13. The CDR3 consists of 15 residues. The CDR3 spells CASTLRGQGNTPLHF. In DNA, the CDR3 is TGTGCCAGCACCTTGCGGGGACAGGGGAATACCCCCCTCCACTTT.